This T cell receptor beta chain comes out of a study of blood T cells in healthy people across ages. Regarding the study as a whole: Conclusively comparing naive with antigen-experienced cells was impossible with unsorted PBMCs.

The trim removed 3 bases at V and 4 bases at J, leaving 1 base unmatched. This CDR3 contains 14 residues. Germline V gene lookup returns CDR1 LGHNA and CDR2 YSLEER. Primers used in a second PCR of about 7 to 12 cycles were a sample-barcoded 5' primer and a J-beta primer mix. TCRdb reprocessed the 5' RACE reads via MiXCR and lists one record per CDR3 protein. The sample yields 550,000 to 750,000 distinct CDR3 sequences, around 21% seen once. This clonotype has a count of ten or more. Its antigen is as yet unknown. The receptor's source is a man aged 65 to 79 in good health. Sample: blood. This chain uses TRBV4-3 with TRBJ2-7; 12 nucleotides align to TRBD2. CDR3 in amino acids: CASSQTSGSYEQYF. CDR3 nucleotide sequence: TGCGCCAGCAGCCAGACTAGCGGGAGTTACGAGCAGTACTTC.